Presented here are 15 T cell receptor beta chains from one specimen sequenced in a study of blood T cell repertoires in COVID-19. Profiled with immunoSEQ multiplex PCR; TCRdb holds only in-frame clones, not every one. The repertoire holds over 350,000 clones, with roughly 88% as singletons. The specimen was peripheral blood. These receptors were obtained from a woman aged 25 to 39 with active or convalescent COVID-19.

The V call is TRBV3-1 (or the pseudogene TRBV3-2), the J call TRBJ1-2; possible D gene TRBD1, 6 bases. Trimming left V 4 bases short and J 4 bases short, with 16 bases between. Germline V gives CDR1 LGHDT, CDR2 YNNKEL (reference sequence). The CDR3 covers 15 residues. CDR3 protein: CASSPGQSVSYGYTF. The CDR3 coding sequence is TGTGCCAGCAGCCCAGGACAGAGTGTTAGCTATGGCTACACCTTC.

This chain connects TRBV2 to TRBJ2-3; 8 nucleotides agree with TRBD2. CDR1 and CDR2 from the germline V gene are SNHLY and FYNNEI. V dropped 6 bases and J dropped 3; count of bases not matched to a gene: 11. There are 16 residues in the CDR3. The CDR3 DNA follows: TGTGCCAGCAGGACCTTCTTCGGCGGGAGGACAGATACGCAGTATTTT. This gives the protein CASRTFFGGRTDTQYF.

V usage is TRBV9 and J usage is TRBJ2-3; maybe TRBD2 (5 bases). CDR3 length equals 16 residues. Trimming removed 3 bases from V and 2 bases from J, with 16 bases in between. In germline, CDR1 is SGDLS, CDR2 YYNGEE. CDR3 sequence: CASSAHPAGLTDTQYF. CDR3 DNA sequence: TGTGCCAGCAGCGCACACCCGGCAGGACTCACAGATACGCAGTATTTT.

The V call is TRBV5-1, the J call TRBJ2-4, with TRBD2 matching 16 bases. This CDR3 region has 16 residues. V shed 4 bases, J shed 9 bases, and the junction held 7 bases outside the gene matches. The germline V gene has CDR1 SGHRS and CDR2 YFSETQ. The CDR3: CASSEGLAGGLVIQYF. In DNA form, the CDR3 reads TGCGCCAGCAGCGAGGGACTAGCGGGAGGGCTGGTCATTCAGTACTTC.

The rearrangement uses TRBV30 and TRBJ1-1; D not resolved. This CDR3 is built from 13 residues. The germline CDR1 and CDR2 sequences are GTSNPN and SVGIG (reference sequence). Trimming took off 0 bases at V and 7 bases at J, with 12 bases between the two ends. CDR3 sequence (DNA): TGTGCCTGGAGTGTAGTCGAGGTGGGTGAAGCTTTCTTT. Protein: CAWSVVEVGEAFF.

CDR3 amino acids: CAIASQGELGSANQPQHF. CDR3 DNA sequence: TGTGCCATCGCATCACAGGGGGAATTGGGATCCGCCAATCAGCCCCAGCATTTT. The V call is TRBV19, the J call TRBJ1-5; the match to TRBD1 covers 8 bases. Losses at the gene ends were 10 bases for V and 3 bases for J; bases not matched to a gene: 20. This CDR3 spans 18 amino acids. CDR1 is LNHDA and CDR2 is SQIVND in the germline V gene (reference sequence).

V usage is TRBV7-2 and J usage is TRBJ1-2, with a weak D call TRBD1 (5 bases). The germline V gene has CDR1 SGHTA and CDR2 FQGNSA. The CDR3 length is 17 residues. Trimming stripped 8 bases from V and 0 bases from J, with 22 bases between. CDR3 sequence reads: CASRHRGGLGPNYGYTF. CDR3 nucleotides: TGTGCCAGCCGGCACCGGGGGGGACTGGGGCCTAACTATGGCTACACCTTC.

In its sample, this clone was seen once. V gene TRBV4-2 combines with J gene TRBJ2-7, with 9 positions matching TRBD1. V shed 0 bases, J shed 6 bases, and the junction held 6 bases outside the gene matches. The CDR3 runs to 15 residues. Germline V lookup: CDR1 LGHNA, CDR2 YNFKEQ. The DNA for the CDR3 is TGTGCCAGCAGCCAAGATGACGACAGGGGGAGCGAGCAGTACTTC. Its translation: CASSQDDDRGSEQYF.

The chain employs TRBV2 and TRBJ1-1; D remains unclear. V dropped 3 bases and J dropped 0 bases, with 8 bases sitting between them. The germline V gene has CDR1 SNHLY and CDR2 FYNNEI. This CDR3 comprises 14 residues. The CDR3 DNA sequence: TGTGCCAGCAGTGAGGGCAGCTTGAACACTGAAGCTTTCTTT. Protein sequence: CASSEGSLNTEAFF.

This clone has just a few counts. The CDR3, as DNA: TGTGCCAGCAGCCCTCTTGGGGGGGCGACCTACGAGCAGTACTTC. This encodes CASSPLGGATYEQYF. V is TRBV3-1 (or the pseudogene TRBV3-2) and J is TRBJ2-7, with D possibly TRBD2 on 7 matching bases. Germline-derived CDR1 and CDR2 are LGHDT and YNNKEL (reference sequence). The length of the CDR3 is 15 residues. V was trimmed by 4 bases and J by 2 bases, leaving 15 bases between them.

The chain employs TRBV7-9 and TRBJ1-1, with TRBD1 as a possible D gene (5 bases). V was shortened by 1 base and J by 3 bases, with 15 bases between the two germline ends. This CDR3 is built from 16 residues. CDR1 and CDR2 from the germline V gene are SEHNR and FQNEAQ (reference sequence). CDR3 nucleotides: TGTGCCAGCAGCTTAGTAGGGGCAGGGTGGGACACTGAAGCTTTCTTT. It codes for CASSLVGAGWDTEAFF.

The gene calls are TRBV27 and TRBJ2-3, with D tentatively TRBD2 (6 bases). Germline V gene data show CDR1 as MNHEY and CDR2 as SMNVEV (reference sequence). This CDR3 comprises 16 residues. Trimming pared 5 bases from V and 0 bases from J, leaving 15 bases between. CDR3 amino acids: CASSGSLTSSTDTQYF. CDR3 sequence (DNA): TGTGCCAGCAGTGGGAGCTTGACTAGTAGCACAGATACGCAGTATTTT.

CDR3 in amino acids: CASSQGLWPKAEAFF. DNA for the CDR3: TGCGCCAGCAGCCAAGGACTTTGGCCAAAAGCTGAAGCTTTCTTT. This chain connects TRBV4-1 to TRBJ1-1; D uncertain. This CDR3 is 15 amino acids long. Germline V gene data show CDR1 as MGHRA and CDR2 as YSYEKL. V lost 1 base to trimming and J lost 6 bases, with 15 bases between them.

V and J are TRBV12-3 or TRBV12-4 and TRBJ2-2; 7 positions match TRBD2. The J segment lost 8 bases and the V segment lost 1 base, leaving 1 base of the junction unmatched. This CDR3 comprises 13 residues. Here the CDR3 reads CASSLGGGGELFF. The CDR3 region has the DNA TGTGCCAGCAGTTTAGGCGGGGGAGGGGAGCTGTTTTTT.

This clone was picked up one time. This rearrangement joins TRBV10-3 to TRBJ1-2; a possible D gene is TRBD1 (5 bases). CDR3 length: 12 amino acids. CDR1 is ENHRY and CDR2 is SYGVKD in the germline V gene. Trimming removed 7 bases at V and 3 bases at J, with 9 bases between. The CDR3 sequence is CAITGGDYGYTF. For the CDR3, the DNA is TGTGCCATCACTGGGGGGGACTATGGCTACACCTTC.